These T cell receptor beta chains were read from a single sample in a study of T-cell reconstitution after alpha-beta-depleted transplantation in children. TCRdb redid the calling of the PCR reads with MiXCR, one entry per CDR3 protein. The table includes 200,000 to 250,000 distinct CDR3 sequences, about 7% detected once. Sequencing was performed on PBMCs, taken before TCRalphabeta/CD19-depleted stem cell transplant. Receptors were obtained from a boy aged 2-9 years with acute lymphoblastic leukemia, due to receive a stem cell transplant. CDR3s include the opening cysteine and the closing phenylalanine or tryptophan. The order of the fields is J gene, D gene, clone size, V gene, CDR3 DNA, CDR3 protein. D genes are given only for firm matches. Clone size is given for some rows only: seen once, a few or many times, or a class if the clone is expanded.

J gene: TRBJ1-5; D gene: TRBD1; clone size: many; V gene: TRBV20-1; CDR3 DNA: TGCAGTGCTAGGCCCCCACAGGGGGGGGGCAATCAGCCCCAGCATTTT; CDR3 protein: CSARPPQGGGNQPQHF
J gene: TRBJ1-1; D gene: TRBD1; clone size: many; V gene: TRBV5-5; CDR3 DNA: TGTGCCAGCAGCTTGGCCCCCGGGACAGGGAACACTGAAGCTTTCTTT; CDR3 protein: CASSLAPGTGNTEAFF
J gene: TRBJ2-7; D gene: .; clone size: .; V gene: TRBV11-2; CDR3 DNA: TGTGCCAGCAGCTCCCGGAGGGCCTCCTACGAGCAGTACTTC; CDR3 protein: CASSSRRASYEQYF
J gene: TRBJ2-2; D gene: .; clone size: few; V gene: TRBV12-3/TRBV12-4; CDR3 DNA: TGTGCCAGCAGTTGGGGGGGACAGGCCCCCGTTTTT; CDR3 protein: CASSWGGQAPVF
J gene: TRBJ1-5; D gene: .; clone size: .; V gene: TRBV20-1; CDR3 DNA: TGCAGTGCTAGAGGCCAGGGCAATCAGCCCCAGCATTTT; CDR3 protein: CSARGQGNQPQHF
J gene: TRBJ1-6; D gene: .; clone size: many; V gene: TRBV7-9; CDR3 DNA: TGTGCCAGCAGCTTAGAGGGGACACCCCTCCACTTT; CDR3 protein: CASSLEGTPLHF
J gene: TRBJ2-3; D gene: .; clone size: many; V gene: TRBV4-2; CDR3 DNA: TGTGCCAGCAGCCAAGACACAGATACGCAGTATTTT; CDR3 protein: CASSQDTDTQYF
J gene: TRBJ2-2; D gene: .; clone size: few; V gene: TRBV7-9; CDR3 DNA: TGTGCCAGCAGCTTAGCGCCCTCGACCGCGAACACCGGGGAGCTGTTTTTT; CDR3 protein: CASSLAPSTANTGELFF
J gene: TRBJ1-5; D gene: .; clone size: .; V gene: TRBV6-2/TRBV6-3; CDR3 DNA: TGTGCCAGCACCGACCTGGGGGGATTAGGCAATCAGCCCCAGCATTTT; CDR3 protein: CASTDLGGLGNQPQHF
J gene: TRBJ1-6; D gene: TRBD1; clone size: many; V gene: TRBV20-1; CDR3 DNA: TGCAGGGACCAGGGGGATGGTTCACCCCTCCACTTT; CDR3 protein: CRDQGDGSPLHF
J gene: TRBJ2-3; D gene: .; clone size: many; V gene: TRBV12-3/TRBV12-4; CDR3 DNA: TGTGCCAGCAGCCTGACAGGTCTGACGCAGTATTTT; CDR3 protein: CASSLTGLTQYF
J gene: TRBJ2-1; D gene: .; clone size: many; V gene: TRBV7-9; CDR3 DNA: TGTGCCAGCTGGAGCTCCTACAATGAGCAGTTCTTC; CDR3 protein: CASWSSYNEQFF
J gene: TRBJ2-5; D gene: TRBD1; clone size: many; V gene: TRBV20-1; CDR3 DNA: TGCAGTGCTAGGCCGAACAGGGGCCAAGAGACCCAGTACTTC; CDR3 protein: CSARPNRGQETQYF
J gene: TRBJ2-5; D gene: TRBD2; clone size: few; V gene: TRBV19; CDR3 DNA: TGTGCCAGTAGGCCCGGGGGGGTACAAGAGACCCAGTACTTC; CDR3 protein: CASRPGGVQETQYF
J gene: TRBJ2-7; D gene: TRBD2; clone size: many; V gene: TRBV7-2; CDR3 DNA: TGTGCCAGCAGCTCTACGCCTAGCGGAGTATACGAGCAGTACTTC; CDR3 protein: CASSSTPSGVYEQYF
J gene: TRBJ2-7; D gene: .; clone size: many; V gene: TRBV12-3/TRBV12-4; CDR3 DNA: TGTGCCAGCAGTTCCCCGGGGGACTCCTACGAGCAGTACTTC; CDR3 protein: CASSSPGDSYEQYF
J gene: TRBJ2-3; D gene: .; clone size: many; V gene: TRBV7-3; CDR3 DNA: TGTGCCAGCAGCTTAAAAGGCGGGGTTGGCACAGATACGCAGTATTTT; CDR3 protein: CASSLKGGVGTDTQYF
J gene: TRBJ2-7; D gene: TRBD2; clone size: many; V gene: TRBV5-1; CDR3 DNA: TGCGCCAGCAGCTTGGACGGGACTAGCCTCTACGAGCAGTACTTC; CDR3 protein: CASSLDGTSLYEQYF
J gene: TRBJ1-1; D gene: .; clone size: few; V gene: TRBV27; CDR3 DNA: TGTGCCAGCAGTTCACGGGGCGCGATAACTGAAGCTTTCTTT; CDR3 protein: CASSSRGAITEAFF
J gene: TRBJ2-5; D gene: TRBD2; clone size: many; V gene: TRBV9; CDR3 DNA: TGTGCCAGCAGCTCCGGACTAGCGGGATTCCAAGAGACCCAGTACTTC; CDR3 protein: CASSSGLAGFQETQYF
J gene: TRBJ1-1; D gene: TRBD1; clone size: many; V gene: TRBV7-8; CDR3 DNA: TGTGCCAGCAGCTTCGCGCCCAGGGGGCAAACTGAAGCTTTCTTT; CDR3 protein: CASSFAPRGQTEAFF
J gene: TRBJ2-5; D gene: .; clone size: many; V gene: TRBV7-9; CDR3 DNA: TGTGCCAGCAGTCAGGCTGGATGGGAGACCCAGTACTTC; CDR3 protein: CASSQAGWETQYF
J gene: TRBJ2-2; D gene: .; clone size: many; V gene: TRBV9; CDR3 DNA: TGTGCCAGCCGACGAGAGAACACCGGGGAGCTGTTTTTT; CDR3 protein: CASRRENTGELFF
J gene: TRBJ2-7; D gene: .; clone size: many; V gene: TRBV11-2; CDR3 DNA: TGTGCCAGCAGCGGCGTGACCTACGAGCAGTACTTC; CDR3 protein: CASSGVTYEQYF
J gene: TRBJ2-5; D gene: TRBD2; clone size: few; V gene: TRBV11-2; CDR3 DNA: TGTGCCAGCAGCTTAGAACCTTCCCCAGCGGGGGGGCCTGGGGAAGAGACCCAGTACTTC; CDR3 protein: CASSLEPSPAGGPGEETQYF
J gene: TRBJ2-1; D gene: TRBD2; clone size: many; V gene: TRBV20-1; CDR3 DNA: TGCAGTGCCCCGGGACTAGCGGGGGGGAGCTCCTACAATGAGCAGTTCTTC; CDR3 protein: CSAPGLAGGSSYNEQFF
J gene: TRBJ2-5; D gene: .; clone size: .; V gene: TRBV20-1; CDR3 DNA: TGCAGTGCTAGTTTCGGCTACCAAGAGACCCAGTACTTC; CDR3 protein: CSASFGYQETQYF
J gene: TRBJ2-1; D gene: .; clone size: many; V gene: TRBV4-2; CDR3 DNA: TGTGCCAGCAGCCACACAATACGTTCCGGGAGACCCTTCAATGAGCAGTTCTTC; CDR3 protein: CASSHTIRSGRPFNEQFF
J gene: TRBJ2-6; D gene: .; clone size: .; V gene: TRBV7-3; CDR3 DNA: TGTGCCAGCAGCTTATCTCGTCCTGGGGCCAACGTCCTGACTTTC; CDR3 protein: CASSLSRPGANVLTF
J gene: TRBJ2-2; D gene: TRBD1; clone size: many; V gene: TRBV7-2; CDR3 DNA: TGTGCCAGCAGACGACAGGGGGCCGGGGAGCTGTTTTTT; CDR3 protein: CASRRQGAGELFF